Below are 8 T cell receptor beta chains sequenced from a single sample in a study of blood T cells in healthy people across ages. Using a J-beta primer mix together with a sample-barcoded 5' primer, a second PCR was run for 7 to 11 cycles. A single record per CDR3 protein comes from TCRdb applying MiXCR to the 5' RACE reads. The top ten clones hold 3% to 4.5% of a sample with a few hundred thousand distinct CDR3 sequences, around 27% of them seen once. This sample was shared with a second study, whose subject was T cells of mothers and their children.

Sequenced material: blood. All receptors derive from a boy aged 2 to 10 in good health.

This clonotype turned up a few times. The rearrangement uses TRBV2 and TRBJ2-7; 10 bases match TRBD2. The tail of the sequence fits TRBJ2-1 better, so the J call may be wrong. The CDR3 totals 15 residues. In germline, CDR1 is SNHLY, CDR2 FYNNEI. The CDR3 sequence: CASSEGLAGEVEQFF. DNA of the CDR3: TGTGCCAGCAGTGAAGGGCTAGCGGGAGAGGTTGAGCAGTTCTTC.

The chain couples TRBV7-9 to TRBJ2-1; D tentatively reads TRBD1 or TRBD2 (5 bases each). The CDR3 sequence is 15 residues long. V lost 5 bases and J lost 3, with 14 bases in between. Germline CDR1 reads SEHNR; CDR2 reads FQNEAQ (reference sequence). This chain's CDR3 is CASSPRQRNYNEQFF. CDR3 bases: TGTGCCAGCAGCCCAAGACAGCGGAACTACAATGAGCAGTTCTTC.

This clonotype was observed a few times. The J gene is TRBJ2-3, the V gene TRBV5-1, with 7 bases identical to TRBD1. Unmatched junction bases numbered 10, after V lost 4 bases and J lost 2 bases. The germline CDR1 and CDR2 sequences are SGHRS and YFSETQ. This CDR3 contains 16 residues. CDR3 sequence: CASSVTGALYTDTQYF. CDR3 DNA: TGCGCCAGCAGCGTTACAGGGGCTTTGTACACAGATACGCAGTATTTT.

V and J are TRBV20-1 and TRBJ1-4; D gene unclear. Germline V gene sequence: CDR1 DFQATT, CDR2 SNEGSKA (reference sequence). This CDR3 comprises 11 residues. Trimming shortened V by 8 bases and J by 8 bases, and 12 bases separated the two germline ends. CDR3 amino acids: CSILTVEKLFF. For the CDR3, the DNA is TGCAGTATTCTCACAGTCGAAAAACTGTTTTTT.

As to this clonotype: A junction end diverges from the germline sequence, so it may reflect a read error. This sequence joins TRBV2 and TRBJ2-1, with a tentative D call TRBD1 (6 bases). Germline CDR1 SNHLY, CDR2 FYNNEI. CDR3 length: 15 residues. The CDR3 spells CASSPDWGRGGDLSF. CDR3 DNA: TGTGCCAGCAGCCCTGATTGGGGCAGGGGTGGAGACCTGTCCTTC. The full variable domain, with the rest looked up from reference TRBV2 and TRBJ2-1, is EPEVTQTPSHQVTQMGQEVILRCVPISNHLYFYWYRQILGQKVEFLVSFYNNEISEKSEIFDDQFSVERPDGSNFTLKIRSTKLEDSAMYFCASSPDWGRGGDLSFGPGTRLTVL.

This chain uses TRBV5-1 with TRBJ2-2; no firm D call. There are 15 residues in the CDR3. V lost 0 bases and J lost 7, with 13 bases in between. Germline V gene data show CDR1 as SGHRS and CDR2 as YFSETQ. The CDR3: CASSLAPTAHGELFF. The DNA for the CDR3 is TGCGCCAGCAGCTTGGCCCCGACGGCCCACGGGGAGCTGTTTTTT.

This clonotype was counted only a few times. The junction and the germline gene differ at one end; a read error may be behind it. The chain links TRBV29-1 to TRBJ2-2, with 7 bases aligning to TRBD2. Germline CDR1 reads SQVTM; CDR2 reads ANQGSEA. The CDR3 is 12 residues long. The CDR3 coding sequence is TGCAGCTTACGAGCGGGAACCGGGGAGCCGTTTTTT. Its translation: CSLRAGTGEPFF.

CDR3 residues: CASSSNGGAPIHHSPLHF. The CDR3 DNA reads as TGTGCCAGCAGTTCTAATGGAGGGGCTCCCATACATCATTCACCCCTCCACTTT. The chain uses TRBV6-5 and TRBJ1-6, with D perhaps TRBD1 (5 bases). The CDR3 totals 18 residues. Germline assignment: CDR1 MNHEY and CDR2 SVGAGI. Trimming cost V 4 bases and J 8 bases, with 24 bases left between them.